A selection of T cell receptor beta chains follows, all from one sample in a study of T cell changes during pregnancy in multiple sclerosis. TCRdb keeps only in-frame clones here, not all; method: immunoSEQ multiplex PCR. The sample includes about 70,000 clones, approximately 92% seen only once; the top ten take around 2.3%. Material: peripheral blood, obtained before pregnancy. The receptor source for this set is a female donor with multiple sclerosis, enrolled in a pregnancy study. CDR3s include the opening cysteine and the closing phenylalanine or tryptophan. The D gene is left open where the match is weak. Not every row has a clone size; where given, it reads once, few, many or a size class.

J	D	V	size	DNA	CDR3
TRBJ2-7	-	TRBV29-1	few	TGCAGCGTTACTAGTTCCTCCTACGAGCAGTACTTC	CSVTSSSYEQYF
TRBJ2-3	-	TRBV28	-	TGTGCCAGCAGTCCAAGCACAGATACGCAGTATTTT	CASSPSTDTQYF
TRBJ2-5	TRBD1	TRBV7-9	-	TGTGCCAGCAGCTTAGAGGACAGGCCGACGCACTTC	CASSLEDRPTHF
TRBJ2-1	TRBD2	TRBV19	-	TGTGCCAGTAGCCTCGAAGGGACTACCTACAATGAGCAGTTCTTC	CASSLEGTTYNEQFF
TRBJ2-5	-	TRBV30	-	TGTGCCTGGAATAACCAAGAGACCCAGTACTTC	CAWNNQETQYF
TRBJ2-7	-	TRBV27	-	TGTGCCAGCAGTTCAGCCGTCGGACAGAATTACTACGAGCAGTACTTC	CASSSAVGQNYYEQYF
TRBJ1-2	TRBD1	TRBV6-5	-	TGTGCCAGCAGTCTCGGACAGGGTTGGTATGGCTACACCTTC	CASSLGQGWYGYTF
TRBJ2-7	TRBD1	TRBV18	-	TGTGCCAGCTCTGACAGGGGGCTCTCCTACGAGCAGTACTTC	CASSDRGLSYEQYF
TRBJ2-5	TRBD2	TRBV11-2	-	TGTGCCAGCAGCCTCGGGACTAGCGGGAGGAGGGGGGAGACCCAGTACTTC	CASSLGTSGRRGETQYF
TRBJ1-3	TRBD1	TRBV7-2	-	TGTGCCAGCAGCTTGGACAGGACCTCTGGAAACACCATATATTTT	CASSLDRTSGNTIYF
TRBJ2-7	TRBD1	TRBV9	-	TGTGCCAGCAGCGAGGGACAGGGTATCTACGAGCAGTACTTC	CASSEGQGIYEQYF
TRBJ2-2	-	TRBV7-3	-	TGTGCCAGCAGTCGGGTGGCCGGGGAGCTGTTTTTT	CASSRVAGELFF
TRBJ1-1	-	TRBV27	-	TGTGCCAGCAGTCCTCTCGTCGCCCCCCGGGGGGGCCCGCTACTTTTCATGAACACTGAAGCTTTCTTT	CASSPLVAPRGGPLLFMNTEAFF
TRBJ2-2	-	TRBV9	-	TGTGCCAGCAGCGTAGTCACTGGAGCGAACACCGGGGAGCTGTTTTTT	CASSVVTGANTGELFF
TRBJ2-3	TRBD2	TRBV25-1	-	TGTGCCAGCGGCGAACTAGCGGGGACAGATACGCAGTATTTT	CASGELAGTDTQYF
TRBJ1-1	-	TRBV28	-	TGTGCCAGCAGTTTGACACGGGAGAGTACTGAAGCTTTCTTT	CASSLTRESTEAFF
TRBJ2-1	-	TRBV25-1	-	TGTGCCAGCAGTGAATCGGGTCCGTACAATGAGCAGTTCTTC	CASSESGPYNEQFF
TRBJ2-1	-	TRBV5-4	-	TGTGCCAGCAGCGGCAGGGGTCAGGCTTCTTACAATGAGCAGTTCTTC	CASSGRGQASYNEQFF
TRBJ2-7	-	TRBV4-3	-	TGCGCCAGCAGCCAAGATTTTGGCTTTTACGAGCAGTACTTC	CASSQDFGFYEQYF
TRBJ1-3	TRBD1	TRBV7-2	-	TGTGCCAGCAGCTATCGGGACAGCAGAAACACCATATATTTT	CASSYRDSRNTIYF
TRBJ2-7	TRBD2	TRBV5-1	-	TGCGCCAGCAGCTTAGGAGTTGGGGGCGGGAGGGCCTACGAGCAGTACTTC	CASSLGVGGGRAYEQYF
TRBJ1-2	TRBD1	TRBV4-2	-	TGTGCCAGCAGCCAGGCCGGGACAGGGCTTTATGGCTACACCTTC	CASSQAGTGLYGYTF
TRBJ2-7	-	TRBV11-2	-	TGTGCCAGCAGCTTAGGAGGGTTCCTGCTTGTGTACGAGCAGTACTTC	CASSLGGFLLVYEQYF
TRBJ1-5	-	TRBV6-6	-	TGTGCCAGCAGATCCCCCCCCCACTATCAGCCCCAGCATTTT	CASRSPPHYQPQHF
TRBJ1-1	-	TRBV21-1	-	TGTGCCAGCAGCGGCCGACAGGGATCTAGGGTTTACACTGAAGCTTTCTTT	CASSGRQGSRVYTEAFF
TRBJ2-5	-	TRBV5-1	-	TGCGCCAGCAGCTTGGTTGCGGGAAGGGGTGGAGAGACCCAGTACTTC	CASSLVAGRGGETQYF
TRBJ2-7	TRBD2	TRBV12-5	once	TGTGCTAGTGGTTTGGACCTCCGAACGACTAGCGGAGGGCCCTCCTACGAGCAGTACTTC	CASGLDLRTTSGGPSYEQYF
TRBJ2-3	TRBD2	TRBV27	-	TGTGCCAGCAGTTTTGAGGGACTAGCGGGACAAGCTGCGGATACGCAGTATTTT	CASSFEGLAGQAADTQYF
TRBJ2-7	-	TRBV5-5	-	TGTGCCAGCAGCTTTACCCGAGCACAGACCTACGAGCAGTACTTC	CASSFTRAQTYEQYF
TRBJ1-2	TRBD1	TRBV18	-	TGTGCCAGCTCACCCGGGACAGGGGGCGATGGCTACACCTTC	CASSPGTGGDGYTF
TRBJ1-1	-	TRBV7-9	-	TGTGCCAGCAGCTTAACAGGGATGAACACTGAAGCTTTCTTT	CASSLTGMNTEAFF
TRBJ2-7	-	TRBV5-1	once	TGCGCCAGCAGCTTGAAGTCCGCTACCTACGAGCAGTACTTC	CASSLKSATYEQYF
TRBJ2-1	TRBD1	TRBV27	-	TGTGCCAGCGCGACAGGGAGTTCCTACAATGAGCAGTTCTTC	CASATGSSYNEQFF
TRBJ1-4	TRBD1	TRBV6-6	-	TGTGCCAGCAGGGACAGGGCAACTAATGAAAAACTGTTTTTT	CASRDRATNEKLFF
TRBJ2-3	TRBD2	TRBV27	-	TGTGCCAGCAGTACACTAGCGTCTACTAGCACAGATACGCAGTATTTT	CASSTLASTSTDTQYF
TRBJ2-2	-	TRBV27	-	TGTGCCAGCGCCAGGGGTGAGAACACCGGGGAGCTGTTTTTT	CASARGENTGELFF
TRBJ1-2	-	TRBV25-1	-	TGTGCCAGCAGTGTAGGGGTTACGATGCATGGCTACACCTTC	CASSVGVTMHGYTF
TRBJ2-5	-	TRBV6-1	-	TGTGCCAGCAGTGAAGCGGAGGAGACCCAGTACTTC	CASSEAEETQYF
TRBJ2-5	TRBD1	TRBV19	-	TGTGCCAGTAGTCTCGGACAGGGCTTGGCTGGAGAGACCCAGTACTTC	CASSLGQGLAGETQYF
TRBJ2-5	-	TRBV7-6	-	TGTGCCAGCAAGGGGTTTGGAGAGACCCAGTACTTC	CASKGFGETQYF
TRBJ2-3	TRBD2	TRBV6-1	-	TGTGCCAGCAGTCGCAGGGTAGCGGGAGTTGATACGCAGTATTTT	CASSRRVAGVDTQYF
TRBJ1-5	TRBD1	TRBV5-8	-	TGTGCCAGCAGCTTGGCCATTGGGACAGGGTATAGCAATCAGCCCCAGCATTTT	CASSLAIGTGYSNQPQHF
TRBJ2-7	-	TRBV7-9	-	TGTGCCAGCAGCTTAGGTCTTTCCTACGAGCAGTACTTC	CASSLGLSYEQYF
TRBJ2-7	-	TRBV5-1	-	TGCGCCAGCAGCTTGGGTTTTGGGGGGAAGTACTACGAGCAGTACTTC	CASSLGFGGKYYEQYF
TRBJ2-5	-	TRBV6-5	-	TGTGCCGGGACCGTAGGGGGACAAGAGACCCAGTACTTC	CAGTVGGQETQYF
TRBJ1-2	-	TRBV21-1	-	TGTGCCAGCAGCCCCCGGGACACGAAGTGGGGCTACACCTTC	CASSPRDTKWGYTF
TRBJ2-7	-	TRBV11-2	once	TGTGCCAGCAGCTTATTTCTGCGGGATCCCTCCTACGAGCAGTACTTC	CASSLFLRDPSYEQYF
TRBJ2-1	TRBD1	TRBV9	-	TGTGCCAGCAGCGTAGCGGGACAGGGTGCTAATGAGCAGTTCTTC	CASSVAGQGANEQFF
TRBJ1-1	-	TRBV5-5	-	TGTGCCAGCAGCCCTAGGCCAGGGGTGCGCACTGAAGCTTTCTTT	CASSPRPGVRTEAFF
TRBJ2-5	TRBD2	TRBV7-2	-	TGTGCCAGCAGCCCACAGCGGGAGGAAGAGACCCAGTACTTC	CASSPQREEETQYF
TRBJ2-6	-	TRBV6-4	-	TGTGCCAGCAGTGAGAGGGCTGGGGCCAACGTCCTGACTTTC	CASSERAGANVLTF
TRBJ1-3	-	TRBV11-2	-	TGTGCCAGCAGCTTGTGGGGCTCCGGAAACACCATATATTTT	CASSLWGSGNTIYF
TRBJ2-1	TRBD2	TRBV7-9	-	TGTGCCAGCAGCCTCCCAGTAGCGGGAGGGCCCAATGAGCAGTTCTTC	CASSLPVAGGPNEQFF
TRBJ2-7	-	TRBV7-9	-	TGTGCCAGCAGCCCGACAAGGTTCCCCTCCGAGCAGTACTTC	CASSPTRFPSEQYF
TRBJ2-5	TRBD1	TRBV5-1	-	TGCGCCAGCAGCCCCAGACAGGGCGCGGAGACCCAGTACTTC	CASSPRQGAETQYF
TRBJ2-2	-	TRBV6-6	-	TGTGCCAGCAGTCCACAGGGAAACACCGGGGAGCTGTTTTTT	CASSPQGNTGELFF
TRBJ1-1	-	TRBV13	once	TGTGCCAGCAGCTTAGCTCGAGCTCTGAACACTGAAGCTTTCTTT	CASSLARALNTEAFF
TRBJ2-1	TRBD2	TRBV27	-	TGTGCCAGCAGACCTACCCCGTGGGGACTAGCGGGAGGAAGTCACAATGAGCAGTTCTTC	CASRPTPWGLAGGSHNEQFF